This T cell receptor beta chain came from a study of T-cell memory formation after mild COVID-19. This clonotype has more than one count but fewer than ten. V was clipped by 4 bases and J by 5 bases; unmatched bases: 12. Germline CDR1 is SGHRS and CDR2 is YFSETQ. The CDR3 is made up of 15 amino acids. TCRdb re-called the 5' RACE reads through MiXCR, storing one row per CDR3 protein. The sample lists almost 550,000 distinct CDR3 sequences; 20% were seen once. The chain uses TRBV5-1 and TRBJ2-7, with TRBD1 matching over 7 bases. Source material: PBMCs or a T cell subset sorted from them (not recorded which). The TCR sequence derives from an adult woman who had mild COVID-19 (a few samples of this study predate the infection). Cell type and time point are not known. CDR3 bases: TGCGCCAGCAGCCCTCGGACAGGATCGTTGGACGAGCAGTACTTC. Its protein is CASSPRTGSLDEQYF.